Reported below is one TCR beta chain. Its target is not known. Naive CD45RA+ and memory CD45RA-negative subsets were split from CD4+ cells. Profiling relied on immunoSEQ multiplex PCR, and the TCRdb table lists in-frame clones only, not all of them. The data contain approximately 1,000,000 clones, about 80% of them singletons. This sample is drawn from a study of shared clonotypes between healthy human individuals. The germline CDR1 and CDR2 sequences are LGHNA and YNFKEQ. After removal of 3 bases from V and 2 bases from J, the junction contained 3 bases not matched to a gene. The CDR3 covers 14 residues. General study points: Larger estimated richness was generally recorded for naive subsets relative to memory subsets. Sampling used blood alone; tissue repertoires probably differ.

The sequence was collected from a man aged 18 to 29 in good health. Some clones in this sample may be carry-over from other donors' samples. This chain joins TRBV4-2 and TRBJ2-5; 7 bases align to TRBD1. The material sequenced was memory CD4+ T cells from PBMCs. Subset: CD45RA-negative fraction. This chain's CDR3 is CASSHGRGQETQYF. CDR3 nucleotides: TGTGCCAGCAGCCATGGCAGGGGGCAAGAGACCCAGTACTTC.